This T cell receptor beta chain was recorded in a study of cytomegalovirus exposure and HLA in healthy donors (dated by TCRdb to between 2016 and 2019). In terms of the full investigation: A later analysis indicated that the 120 validation repertoires were generated on the platform also employed for the 720 or so repertoires of the first cohort. The study aimed to test whether signatures of past pathogen exposure could be identified by cataloging public T cell receptors. In addition to the first cohort of roughly 670 subjects, a separate validation cohort of around 110 different subjects was used. High-throughput TCR immunosequencing, statistical association of individual TCRs with disease status, and machine learning were combined to predict cytomegalovirus infection status. Overall study results and their limits: The authors suggested that the approach could potentially be generalized to other disease states and immunological phenotypes. The classifier was reported to diagnose cytomegalovirus status with high specificity and sensitivity in both the original and validation cohorts. A few of the identified cytomegalovirus-associated TCR beta chains were confirmed in vitro to be specific for cytomegalovirus antigens. A later analysis had no HLA typing for the validation cohort, so co-occurrence there was scored across all 130 or so repertoires. Subsequent analysis determined that TCRs grouped into clusters in the first cohort also showed a tendency toward co-occurrence across the 90 to 150 validation repertoires, and 85% to 95% of cluster scores exceeded 0. A total of 150 or so TCR beta chains were listed by the study as associated with cytomegalovirus. Most TCR sequences were seen in very few donors, while some public TCRs were found in many individuals.

CDR3 length: 16 amino acids, cysteine to phenylalanine. This entry keeps only the CDR3 DNA: 48 bases, framed from base 1. Clipping removes 6 bases from V and 3 bases from J, with 9 as the unmatched junction base count. Libraries were prepared through the immunoSEQ multiplex PCR assay. The study's own analysis went as follows. A statistical classification framework was built for diagnosing cytomegalovirus status from the catalog of TCR beta chain sequences. TCRdb provides this immuneACCESS table in a form limited to in-frame rearrangements. Some clones are lacking; in checked studies, under half of them reflect an unresolved V gene, and why the rest are absent is not known. The V and J calls and clone size are taken from that table; D and trimming were inferred from the DNA. The sample profile shows 250,000 to 300,000 clones; 65% to 90% of them were found once. In total, the top ten clones hold roughly 1% of the sample.

Concerning this clone: Its recognized antigen is unknown. It has no much larger one-base neighbor in the sample; base qualities were not kept.

Donors formed part of the validation cohort, which comprised 95 to 150 subjects and was distinct from the first cohort of 550 to 850 subjects. The TCR sequence derives from a woman between 18 and 30 years old in good health and CMV-seronegative. The rearranged segments are TRBV23-1 and TRBJ2-1, with 9 junctional bases fitting TRBD2. TRBV23-1 is flagged as an ORF with uncertain function. Material for sequencing was PBMCs. The CDR3 protein sequence reads: CASSPGREGDYNEQFF. The DNA sequence is as follows: TGCGCCAGCAGCCCCGGGCGGGAGGGGGACTACAATGAGCAGTTCTTC.